A single sample gave rise to the 29 T cell receptor beta chains below, sequenced in a study of Ad26.COV2.S vaccination and SARS-CoV-2 variants. Specified treatment: about 20 received Ad26.COV2.S at low or high dose, single or two shots; roughly five received placebo; per-sample allocation not given. Specimen acquisition occurred on day 63 following the initial vaccine or placebo injection. Only in-frame clones appear in the TCRdb table, and some are missing; sequencing was by immunoSEQ multiplex PCR. The sample yields about 350,000 clones, about 86% seen once. This sample comprised peripheral blood, obtained in a trial of Ad26.COV2.S vaccine versus placebo. Receptors originate from a person aged 18-65 years who received the Ad26.COV2.S COVID-19 vaccine or a placebo.

The rearrangement joins TRBV7-2 to TRBJ2-7; 9 nucleotides align to TRBD2. Germline-derived CDR1 and CDR2 are SGHTA and FQGNSA. Trimming removed 1 base from V and 5 bases from J; junction bases left unmatched: 9. The CDR3 spans 16 residues. The CDR3 loop is CASSLGGAGGRHEQYF. DNA of the CDR3: TGTGCCAGCAGCTTAGGCGGGGCGGGAGGGCGCCACGAGCAGTACTTC.

This clone was seen a single time. V usage is TRBV4-3 and J usage is TRBJ2-7; 7 bases align to TRBD1. From germline, CDR1 is LGHNA and CDR2 YSLEER. The CDR3 is made up of 14 amino acids. With V trimmed by 1 base and J by 5 bases, 5 bases remained unmatched. The chain's CDR3 is CASSQGGQNDEQYF. The CDR3 nucleotides read TGCGCCAGCAGCCAAGGGGGACAGAACGACGAGCAGTACTTC.

This chain uses TRBV18 with TRBJ1-1, with 8 bases identical to TRBD1. The CDR3 totals 17 residues. V shed 8 bases, J shed 7 bases, and the junction held 21 bases outside the gene matches. Germline V gene data show CDR1 as KGHSH and CDR2 as LQKENI. CDR3 protein: CASRAPGQDLEWNEAFF. The CDR3 DNA is TGTGCCAGCCGTGCACCGGGACAGGACCTAGAGTGGAATGAAGCTTTCTTT.

This clone occurred a few times. This specimen includes other DNA sequences encoding the same CDR3. The chain employs TRBV7-9 and TRBJ1-2; TRBD1 might be the D (5 bases). CDR3 length: 15 residues. The V and J ends lost 1 base and 0 bases respectively, with 9 bases between them. In germline, CDR1 is SEHNR, CDR2 FQNEAQ (reference sequence). CDR3 nucleotides: TGTGCCAGCAGCTTAGGGAGGGGATCTAACTATGGCTACACCTTC. Its translation: CASSLGRGSNYGYTF.

The chain employs TRBV3-1 (or the pseudogene TRBV3-2) and TRBJ2-6; D uncertain. V lost 2 bases and J lost 0, with 5 bases in between. CDR3 size: 15 residues. Germline-derived CDR1 and CDR2 are LGHDT and YNNKEL (reference sequence). CDR3 residues: CASSQSFSGANVLTF. The CDR3 DNA is TGTGCCAGCAGCCAATCATTCTCTGGGGCCAACGTCCTGACTTTC.

This chain links TRBV3-1 (or the pseudogene TRBV3-2) with TRBJ2-1; 10 positions match TRBD2. V dropped 4 bases and J dropped 4; count of bases not matched to a gene: 7. Germline assignment: CDR1 LGHDT and CDR2 YNNKEL (reference sequence). This CDR3 is 16 amino acids long. This CDR3 reads CASSRGAGGPYNEQFF. The CDR3 nucleotides read TGTGCCAGCAGCCGAGGAGCGGGAGGGCCTTACAATGAGCAGTTCTTC.

This clone occurred once. CDR3 amino acids: CASSAAFGLGGTGELFF. CDR3 nucleotides: TGTGCCAGCAGCGCGGCTTTCGGGCTGGGGGGTACCGGGGAGCTGTTTTTT. This chain links TRBV11-2 with TRBJ2-2, with D perhaps TRBD2 (6 bases). From germline, CDR1 is SGHAT and CDR2 FQNNGV. The CDR3 runs to 17 residues. V lost 5 bases to trimming and J lost 5 bases, with 21 bases between them.

The rearrangement uses TRBV7-9 and TRBJ1-5; D is perhaps TRBD1 (6 bases). There are 10 residues in the CDR3. Trimming shortened V by 10 bases and J by 5 bases, and 6 bases separated the two germline ends. CDR1 is SEHNR and CDR2 is FQNEAQ in the germline V gene (reference sequence). The CDR3 DNA is TGTGCCACAGGGGATCAGCCCCAGCATTTT. This translates into CATGDQPQHF.

The gene calls are TRBV4-3 and TRBJ1-2; maybe TRBD1 (6 bases). CDR3 length equals 16 residues. CDR1 and CDR2 (germline): LGHNA, YSLEER. The germline V and J ends were trimmed by 0 bases and 5 bases, with 16 bases remaining between them. CDR3 in amino acids: CASSQDQQGLGYGYTF. CDR3 DNA sequence: TGCGCCAGCAGCCAAGATCAACAGGGCTTGGGGTATGGCTACACCTTC.

V is TRBV18 and J is TRBJ2-7; 8 positions agree with TRBD1. The V and J ends lost 0 bases and 0 bases, in that order; junction bases with no gene match: 4. Germline CDR1 is KGHSH and CDR2 is LQKENI. This CDR3 contains 16 residues. The CDR3 loop reads CASSPPTGAISYEQYF. The DNA for the CDR3 is TGTGCCAGCTCACCACCGACAGGGGCTATCTCCTACGAGCAGTACTTC.

The table lists this clone with many counts. This rearrangement joins TRBV27 to TRBJ2-4; D may be TRBD1 (6 bases). The CDR3 is made up of 17 amino acids. Germline lookup yields CDR1 MNHEY and CDR2 SMNVEV (reference sequence). Trimming stripped 2 bases from V and 9 bases from J, with 23 bases between. The CDR3: CASSLQAGALVGGIQYF. The CDR3 DNA is TGTGCCAGCAGTTTACAGGCAGGGGCGTTAGTAGGGGGCATTCAGTACTTC.

The rearrangement joins TRBV7-2 to TRBJ2-7, with 9 bases identical to TRBD2. V lost 1 base and J lost 1; bases outside the gene matches: 5. This CDR3 is 16 amino acids long. Germline V CDR1 and CDR2: SGHTA, FQGNSA. CDR3 sequence: CASSLVAGGGSYEQYF. In DNA, the CDR3 is TGTGCCAGCAGCTTAGTCGCGGGAGGGGGTTCCTACGAGCAGTACTTC.

This chain links TRBV4-1 with TRBJ1-2, with D perhaps matching TRBD1 (5 bases). This CDR3 is 15 amino acids long. The germline V gene has CDR1 MGHRA and CDR2 YSYEKL. Trimming stripped 1 base from V and 6 bases from J, with 15 bases between. As DNA, the CDR3 is TGCGCCAGCAGCCAAGCAGGGCAGAGGCTCGATGGCTACACCTTC. Encoded protein: CASSQAGQRLDGYTF.

V gene TRBV7-2 combines with J gene TRBJ2-5; D is unclear. V was shortened by 2 bases and J by 2 bases, with 12 bases between the two germline ends. Germline-derived CDR1 and CDR2 are SGHTA and FQGNSA. The CDR3 totals 15 residues. The CDR3 nucleotides read TGTGCCAGCAGCTTATCGACGGCACTTCAAGAGACCCAGTACTTC. It translates to CASSLSTALQETQYF.

V usage is TRBV7-2 and J usage is TRBJ1-2; no reliable D call. In germline, CDR1 is SGHTA, CDR2 FQGNSA. The V end lost 1 base, the J end lost 7 bases, and 13 bases lay between the germline ends. The length of the CDR3 is 14 residues. The CDR3 DNA follows: TGTGCCAGCAGCTTAGAGGGAGGTGGGAGTGGCTACACCTTC. Amino acids: CASSLEGGGSGYTF.

The rearrangement links TRBV10-1 to TRBJ1-6; D is unresolved. Germline V CDR1 and CDR2: WNHNN, SYGVQD (reference sequence). The V and J ends lost 6 bases and 9 bases respectively, with 12 bases between them. The CDR3 extends over 13 amino acids. The CDR3 DNA sequence: TGCGCCAGCAGCGCCAGTCTCGGTTCACCCCTCCACTTT. Amino acids: CASSASLGSPLHF.

The CDR3 spells CASSLTSNQPQHF. DNA of the CDR3: TGTGCCAGCAGTTTAACCAGTAACCAGCCCCAGCATTTT. The chain is built from TRBV27 and TRBJ1-5; no reliable D call. CDR1 and CDR2 from the germline V gene are MNHEY and SMNVEV (reference sequence). The V gene lost 2 bases and the J gene lost 7 bases, with 9 bases spanning the gap. This CDR3 is 13 amino acids long.

V is TRBV7-9 and J is TRBJ2-5; 9 bases are shared with TRBD2. The trim removed 6 bases at V and 5 bases at J, leaving 10 bases unmatched. The V gene's germline CDR1 is SEHNR and CDR2 FQNEAQ (reference sequence). This CDR3 is 15 amino acids long. CDR3 in DNA: TGTGCCAGCAGTCCCGCTAGCGGGGCCAGGGAGACCCAGTACTTC. It encodes CASSPASGARETQYF. The full variable domain, rest sourced from reference TRBV7-9 and TRBJ2-5, is DTGVSQNPRHKITKRGQNVTFRCDPISEHNRLYWYRQTLGQGPEFLTYFQNEAQLEKSRLLSDRFSAERPKGSFSTLEIQRTEQGDSAMYLCASSPASGARETQYFGPGTRLLVL.

The chain joins TRBV27 to TRBJ2-7; TRBD2 matches at 7 bases. V dropped 10 bases and J dropped 0; count of bases not matched to a gene: 12. Germline V lookup: CDR1 MNHEY, CDR2 SMNVEV (reference sequence). This CDR3 comprises 15 residues. The chain's CDR3 is CATGASGTSSYEQYF. CDR3 DNA sequence: TGTGCCACCGGGGCCAGCGGGACTTCCTCCTACGAGCAGTACTTC.

The chain uses TRBV4-3 and TRBJ2-7; a weak D match, TRBD1 (6 bases). In germline, CDR1 is LGHNA, CDR2 YSLEER. The CDR3 has 16 amino acids. V lost 3 bases, J lost 5 bases, and 20 bases lay in between. The CDR3 region is CASSHADSRGFNEQYF. DNA for the CDR3: TGCGCCAGCAGCCACGCCGACTCCAGGGGTTTCAACGAGCAGTACTTC.

The J gene is TRBJ2-3, the V gene TRBV5-4; D is possibly TRBD1 (5 bases). This CDR3 comprises 15 residues. V was cut by 4 bases and J by 4 bases, with 16 bases left in between. Germline V CDR1 and CDR2: SGHNT, YYREEE (reference sequence). The CDR3 nucleotides read TGTGCCAGCAGCCCCCCCCAGCAGGGCGCAGATACGCAGTATTTT. It is translated as CASSPPQQGADTQYF. The full variable domain, its missing parts supplied by reference TRBV5-4 and TRBJ2-3, is ETGVTQSPTHLIKTRGQQVTLRCSSQSGHNTVSWYQQALGQGPQFIFQYYREEENGRGNFPPRFSGLQFPNYSSELNVNALELDDSALYLCASSPPQQGADTQYFGPGTRLTVL.

The chain links TRBV4-1 to TRBJ2-5; 10 nucleotides line up with TRBD2. Trimming at V came to 2 bases and at J to 2 bases, leaving 8 bases not matched to a gene. Germline-derived CDR1 and CDR2 are MGHRA and YSYEKL. The CDR3 contains 17 residues. CDR3 sequence reads: CASSQSPGAGGQETQYF. Written as DNA, the CDR3 is TGCGCCAGCAGCCAAAGCCCCGGAGCGGGGGGGCAAGAGACCCAGTACTTC.

This chain connects TRBV5-1 to TRBJ1-1; D is unresolved. Trimming cost V 7 bases and J 1 base, with 20 bases left between them. This CDR3 region has 16 residues. The germline V gene encodes CDR1 SGHRS and CDR2 YFSETQ. The CDR3 DNA reads as TGCGCCAGCGCAGAGAGGACGACGGGAGGGAACACTGAAGCTTTCTTT. As protein: CASAERTTGGNTEAFF.

CDR3 in DNA: TGTGCCAGCAGTCAACCTCTGGGCAGGGACTATAGCAATCAGCCCCAGCATTTT. This gives the protein CASSQPLGRDYSNQPQHF. The chain joins TRBV6-2 or TRBV6-3 to TRBJ1-5; a weak D match, TRBD1 (5 bases). The CDR3 contains 18 residues. The germline V and J ends were trimmed by 5 bases and 0 bases, with 20 bases remaining between them. CDR1 is MNHEY, CDR2 SVGEGT, per germline.

The rearrangement links TRBV9 to TRBJ2-7; D remains ambiguous. Looked up from germline, CDR1 is SGDLS and CDR2 is YYNGEE. Trimming took off 0 bases at V and 2 bases at J, with 12 bases between the two ends. The CDR3 has 15 amino acids. This CDR3 is CASSVVRGPAYEQYF. As DNA, the CDR3 is TGTGCCAGCAGCGTAGTCCGCGGTCCCGCCTACGAGCAGTACTTC. Variable domain in full (rest from reference TRBV9 and TRBJ2-7): DSGVTQTPKHLITATGQRVTLRCSPRSGDLSVYWYQQSLDQGLQFLIQYYNGEERAKGNILERFSAQQFPDLHSELNLSSLELGDSALYFCASSVVRGPAYEQYFGPGTRLTVT.

The genes are TRBV6-2 or TRBV6-3 and TRBJ2-7; D unclear. Trimming removed 2 bases at V and 0 bases at J, with 11 bases between. The germline V gene has CDR1 MNHEY and CDR2 SVGEGT. The CDR3 covers 15 residues. CDR3 in amino acids: CASSYPSEHSYEQYF. In nucleotides, the CDR3 is TGTGCCAGCAGTTACCCCTCGGAGCACTCCTACGAGCAGTACTTC.

V and J are TRBV6-6 and TRBJ1-5, with D hard to call. Germline V CDR1 and CDR2: MNHNY, SVGAGI (reference sequence). The V end was cut by 5 bases, the J end by 1 base, with 15 bases between. The CDR3 consists of 16 residues. The CDR3 protein is CASSVNSISSNQPQHF. CDR3 DNA: TGTGCCAGCAGTGTTAACTCGATTTCAAGCAATCAGCCCCAGCATTTT.

The chain joins TRBV5-4 to TRBJ2-6; 7 positions match TRBD1. This CDR3 is 16 amino acids long. In germline, CDR1 is SGHNT, CDR2 YYREEE (reference sequence). J lost 2 bases, V lost 2 bases, and 4 bases had no gene match. The CDR3 reads CASSLYRGAGANVLTF. Written as DNA, the CDR3 is TGTGCCAGCAGCTTATACAGGGGCGCTGGGGCCAACGTCCTGACTTTC.

This rearrangement joins TRBV27 to TRBJ2-5, with 8 positions matching TRBD2. Matching the DNA end better, TRBJ2-7 makes the J call doubtful. The CDR3 sequence is 15 residues long. Germline V CDR1 and CDR2: MNHEY, SMNVEV (reference sequence). CDR3 sequence (DNA): TGTGCCAGCAGTTTAAGTAGCGGGGTCACCTACGAGCAGTACTTC. Translated: CASSLSSGVTYEQYF.